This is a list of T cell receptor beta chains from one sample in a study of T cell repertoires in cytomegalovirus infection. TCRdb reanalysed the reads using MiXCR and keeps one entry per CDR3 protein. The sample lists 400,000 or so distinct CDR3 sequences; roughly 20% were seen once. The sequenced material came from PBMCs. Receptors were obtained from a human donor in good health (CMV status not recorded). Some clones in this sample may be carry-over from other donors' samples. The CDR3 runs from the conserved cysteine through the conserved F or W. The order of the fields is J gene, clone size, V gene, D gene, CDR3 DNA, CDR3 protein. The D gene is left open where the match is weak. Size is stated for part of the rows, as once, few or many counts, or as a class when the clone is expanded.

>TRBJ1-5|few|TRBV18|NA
TGTGCCAGCTCATACAAGGACGGGTTCCGCAATCAGCCCCAGCATTTT
CASSYKDGFRNQPQHF
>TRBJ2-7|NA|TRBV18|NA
TGTGCCAGCTCACCAGAGACAGGCGACGAGCAGTACTTC
CASSPETGDEQYF
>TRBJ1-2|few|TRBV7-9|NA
TGTGCCAGCAGCCCTCGGACTCTGGGCTACACCTTC
CASSPRTLGYTF
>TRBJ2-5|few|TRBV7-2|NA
TGTGCCAGCAGCACCCTCGGCGGCGAAGAGACCCAGTACTTC
CASSTLGGEETQYF
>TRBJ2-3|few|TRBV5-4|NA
TGTGCCAGCAGCCGGATGGAGGGCACAGATACGCAGTATTTT
CASSRMEGTDTQYF
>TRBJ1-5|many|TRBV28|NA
TGTGCCAGCAGTTTTTTTGGGAGGGCGCAGCCCCAGCATTTT
CASSFFGRAQPQHF
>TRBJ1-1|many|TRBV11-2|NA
TGTGCCAGCAGCTTAGATCTCCCCTGGACAGTAAGGAACACTGAAGCTTTCTTT
CASSLDLPWTVRNTEAFF
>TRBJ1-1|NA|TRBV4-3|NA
TGCGCCAGCAGCCAGGACACAGGCGCGGACACTGAAGCTTTCTTT
CASSQDTGADTEAFF
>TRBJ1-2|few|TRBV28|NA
TGTGCCAGCAGACTTCTCGGGAGTAACTATGGCTACACCTTC
CASRLLGSNYGYTF
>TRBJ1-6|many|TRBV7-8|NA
TGTGCCAGCATTGGGGATTCACCCCTCCACTTT
CASIGDSPLHF
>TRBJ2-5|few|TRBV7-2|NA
TGTGCCAGCAGCGTAAATGGGGTGGAGACCCAGTACTTC
CASSVNGVETQYF
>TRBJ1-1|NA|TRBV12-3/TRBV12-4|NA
TGTGCCAGCAGTTTATTGACGGGGTTGAACACTGAAGCTTTCTTT
CASSLLTGLNTEAFF
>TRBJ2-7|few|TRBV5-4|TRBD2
TGTGCCAGCAGCTTGGGAGCGGGGAGTACCTACGAGCAGTACTTC
CASSLGAGSTYEQYF
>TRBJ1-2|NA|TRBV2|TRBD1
TGTGCCAGCAGTAAAGACAGGGCCGATCTCTCTGGCTACACCTTC
CASSKDRADLSGYTF
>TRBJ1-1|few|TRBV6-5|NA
TGTGCCAGCAGTTACAGGGGATCGAACACTGAAGCTTTCTTT
CASSYRGSNTEAFF
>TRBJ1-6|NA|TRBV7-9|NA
TGTGCCAGCAGCATAGGACCGTCGAATTCACCCCTCCACTTT
CASSIGPSNSPLHF
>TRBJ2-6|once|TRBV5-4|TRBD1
TGTGCCAGCAGCCAGGGGGCGGGTGGGGCCAACGTCCTGACTTTC
CASSQGAGGANVLTF
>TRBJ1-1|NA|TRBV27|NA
TGTGCCAGCTGGCCCACGCCTCAGTTGGGGACTGAAGCTTTCTTT
CASWPTPQLGTEAFF
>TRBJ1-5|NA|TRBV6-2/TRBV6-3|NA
TGTGCCAGCAGTTACAGGGTCAGGCAGCCCCAGCATTTT
CASSYRVRQPQHF
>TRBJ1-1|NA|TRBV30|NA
TGTGCCTGGAGTGGTGAGGCTGAAGCTTTCTTT
CAWSGEAEAFF
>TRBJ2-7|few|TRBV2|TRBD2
TGTGCCAGCAGTGAGCTAGCGGGAGGGCGGGTGCAGTACTTC
CASSELAGGRVQYF
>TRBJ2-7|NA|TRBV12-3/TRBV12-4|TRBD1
TGTGCCAGCAGTCTGACAGGGGTAATGAATTCCTACGAGCAGTACTTC
CASSLTGVMNSYEQYF
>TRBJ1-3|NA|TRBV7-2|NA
TGTGCCAGCAGATTACCGACAGGAGGCTCTGGAAACACCATATATTTT
CASRLPTGGSGNTIYF
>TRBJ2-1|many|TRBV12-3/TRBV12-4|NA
TGTGCCAGCAGCTTGGGGACTGGAGAGCAGTTCTTC
CASSLGTGEQFF
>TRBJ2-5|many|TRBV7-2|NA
TGTGCCAGCAGCTTATTCAGAGCCCAAGAGACCCAGTACTTC
CASSLFRAQETQYF
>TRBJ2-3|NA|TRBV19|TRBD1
TGTGCCAGTAGTATAGAGGACAGGGCGCAGTATTTT
CASSIEDRAQYF
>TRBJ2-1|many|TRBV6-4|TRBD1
TGTGCCAGCTTCCGACAGGGCCTATGTGAGCAGTTCTTC
CASFRQGLCEQFF
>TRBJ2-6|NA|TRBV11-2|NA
TGTGCCAGCAGTCCGACTTACCCTGGGGCCAACGTCCTGACTTTC
CASSPTYPGANVLTF
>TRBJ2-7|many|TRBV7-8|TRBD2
TGTGCCAGCAGCCTCCGGACTAGCGGGGCATTATACGAGCAGTACTTC
CASSLRTSGALYEQYF
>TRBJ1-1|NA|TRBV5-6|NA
TGTGCCAGCAGCGAAGGACTGCTGAACACTGAAGCTTTCTTT
CASSEGLLNTEAFF
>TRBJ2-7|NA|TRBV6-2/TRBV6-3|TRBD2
TGTGCCAGCGTTACTAGCGGGAATACCCACGAGCAGTACTTC
CASVTSGNTHEQYF
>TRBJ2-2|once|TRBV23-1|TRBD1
TGCGCCAGCAGTCTACCCCGGACAGGAAAGACGAACACCGGGGAGCTGTTTTTT
CASSLPRTGKTNTGELFF
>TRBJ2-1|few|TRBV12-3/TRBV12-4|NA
TGTGCCAGCAAGGTCGGAGGGGTAAATGAGCAGTTCTTC
CASKVGGVNEQFF